This T cell receptor beta chain was sequenced for a study of radiotherapy plus CTLA-4 blockade in lung cancer (dated by TCRdb to between 2018 and 2020). In terms of the full investigation: Objective responses occurred in more than 15% of enrolled patients, and over 30% achieved disease control.

Overall study outcomes, separate from this receptor: After treatment with radiotherapy and ipilimumab, TCR clones that originated in tumors expanded in peripheral blood. Early dynamic changes in blood T cell clones, together with increased serum interferon-beta after radiation, were reported as the strongest predictors of response.

The library was obtained by the immunoSEQ multiplex PCR assay. Entries here come from immuneACCESS through TCRdb and include only in-frame sequences with V and J called. Some clones fail to appear in such tables; in the studies checked, an unresolved V gene covers under half of the shortfall, and the cause of the remainder is unknown. The sample table holds 90,000 to 100,000 clones, of which roughly 79% were seen once. The ten largest account for 2.8% of the sample. This clone appeared a few times. There is no known antigen for this receptor. No base quality values were provided; no much bigger clone lies one nucleotide off. In this study, focal radiation therapy paired with CTLA-4 blockade (ipilimumab) was tested in patients who had chemo-refractory metastatic non-small-cell lung cancer. From the cysteine through the phenylalanine, the CDR3 covers 16 amino acids. Only the CDR3 part of the read is kept: 48 bases, read in frame from the first base. V and J are truncated by 2 bases and 0 bases respectively, leaving an intervening sequence of 13 bases. Looking up the germline V gene (reference sequence) yields CDR1 MNHNY and CDR2 SVGAGI.

Here the chain combines TRBV6-6 and TRBJ1-1; TRBD1 might be the D gene, on 5 matching bases. This clonotype originated in a human donor with non-small cell lung cancer who had a partial response to radiotherapy plus ipilimumab. Some clones in this sample may be carry-over from other donors' samples. Here the sequenced sample was peripheral blood, taken from a patient treated with radiotherapy plus ipilimumab. The sequenced DNA: TGTGCCAGCAGTTACGAGGCAGGGCTCATGAACACTGAAGCTTTCTTT. It specifies CASSYEAGLMNTEAFF.